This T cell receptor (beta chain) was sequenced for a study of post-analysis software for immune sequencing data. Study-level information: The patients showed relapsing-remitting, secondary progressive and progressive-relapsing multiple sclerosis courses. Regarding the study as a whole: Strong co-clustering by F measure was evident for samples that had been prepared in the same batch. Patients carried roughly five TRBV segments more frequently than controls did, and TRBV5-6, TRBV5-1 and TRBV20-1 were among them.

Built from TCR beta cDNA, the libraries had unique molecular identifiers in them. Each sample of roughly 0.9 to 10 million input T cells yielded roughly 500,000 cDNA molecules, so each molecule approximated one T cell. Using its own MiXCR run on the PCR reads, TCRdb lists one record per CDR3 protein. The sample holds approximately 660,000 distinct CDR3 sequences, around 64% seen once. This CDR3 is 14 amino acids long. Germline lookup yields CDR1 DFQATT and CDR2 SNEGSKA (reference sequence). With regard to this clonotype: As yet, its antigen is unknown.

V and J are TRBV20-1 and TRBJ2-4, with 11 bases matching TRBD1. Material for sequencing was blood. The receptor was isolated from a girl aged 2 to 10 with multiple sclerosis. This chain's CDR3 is CSARDRGAKNIQYF. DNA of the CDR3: TGCAGCGCCCGGGACAGGGGGGCAAAAAACATTCAGTACTTC.